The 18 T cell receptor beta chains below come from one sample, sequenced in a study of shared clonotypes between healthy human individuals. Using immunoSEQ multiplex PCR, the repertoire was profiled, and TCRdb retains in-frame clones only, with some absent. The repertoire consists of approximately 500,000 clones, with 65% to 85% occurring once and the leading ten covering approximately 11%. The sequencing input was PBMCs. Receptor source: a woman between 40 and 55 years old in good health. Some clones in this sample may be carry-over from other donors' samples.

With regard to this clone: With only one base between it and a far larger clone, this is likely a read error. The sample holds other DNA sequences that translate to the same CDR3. The CDR3 loop reads CASSLAGGEQPQHF. The CDR3 nucleotides read TGTGCCAGCAGCTTAGCTGGGGGCGAGCAGCCCCAGCATTTT. The chain is built from TRBV11-2 and TRBJ1-5; TRBD1 might be the D (6 bases). CDR1 and CDR2 (germline): SGHAT, FQNNGV. The CDR3 is made up of 14 amino acids. Trimming took off 1 base at V and 7 bases at J, with 11 bases between the two ends.

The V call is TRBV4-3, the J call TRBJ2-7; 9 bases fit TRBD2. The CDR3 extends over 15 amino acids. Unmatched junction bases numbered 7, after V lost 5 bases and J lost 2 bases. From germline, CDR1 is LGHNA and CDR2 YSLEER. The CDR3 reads CASSSGAGGAYEQYF. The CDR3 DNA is TGCGCCAGCAGCTCCGGAGCGGGAGGTGCCTACGAGCAGTACTTC.

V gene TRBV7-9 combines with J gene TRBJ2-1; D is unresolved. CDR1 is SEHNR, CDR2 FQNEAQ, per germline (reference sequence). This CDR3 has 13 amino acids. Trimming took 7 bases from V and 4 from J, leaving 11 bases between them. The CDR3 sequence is CASIPNRYNEQFF. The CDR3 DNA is TGTGCCAGCATCCCCAACCGTTACAATGAGCAGTTCTTC.

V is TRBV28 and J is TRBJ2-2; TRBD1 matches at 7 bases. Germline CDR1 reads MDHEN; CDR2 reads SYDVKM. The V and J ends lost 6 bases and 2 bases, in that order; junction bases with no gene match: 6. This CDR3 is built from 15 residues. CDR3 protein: CASSPTGDNTGELFF. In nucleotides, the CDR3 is TGTGCCAGCAGCCCAACAGGGGACAACACCGGGGAGCTGTTTTTT.

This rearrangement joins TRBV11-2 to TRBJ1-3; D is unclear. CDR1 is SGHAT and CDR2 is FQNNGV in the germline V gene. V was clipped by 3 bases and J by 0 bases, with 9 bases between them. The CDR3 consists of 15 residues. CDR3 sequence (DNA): TGTGCCAGCAGCTTTAGAGTTAGCTCTGGAAACACCATATATTTT. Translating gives CASSFRVSSGNTIYF.

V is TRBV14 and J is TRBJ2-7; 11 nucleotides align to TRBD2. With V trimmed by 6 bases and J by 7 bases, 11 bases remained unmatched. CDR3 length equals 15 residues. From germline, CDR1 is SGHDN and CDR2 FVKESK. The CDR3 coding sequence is TGTGCCAGCAGTCCCGTAGCGGGAGGGCCGGGAGAGCAGTACTTC. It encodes CASSPVAGGPGEQYF. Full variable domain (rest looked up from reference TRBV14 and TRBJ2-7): EAGVTQFPSHSVIEKGQTVTLRCDPISGHDNLYWYRRVMGKEIKFLLHFVKESKQDESGMPNNRFLAERTGGTYSTLKVQPAELEDSGVYFCASSPVAGGPGEQYFGPGTRLTVT.

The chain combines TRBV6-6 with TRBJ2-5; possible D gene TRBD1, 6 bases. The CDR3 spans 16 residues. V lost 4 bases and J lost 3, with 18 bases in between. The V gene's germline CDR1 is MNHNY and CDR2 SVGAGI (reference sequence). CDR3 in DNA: TGTGCCAGCAGTTTTAAACAGGGTTCTGAGGAAGAGACCCAGTACTTC. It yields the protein CASSFKQGSEEETQYF.

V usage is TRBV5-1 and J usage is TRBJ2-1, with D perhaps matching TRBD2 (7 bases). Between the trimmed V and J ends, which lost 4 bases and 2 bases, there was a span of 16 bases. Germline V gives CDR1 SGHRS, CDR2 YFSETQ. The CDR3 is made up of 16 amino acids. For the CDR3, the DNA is TGCGCCAGCAGCCCAGGTTTGGGGGGGCCCTACAATGAGCAGTTCTTC. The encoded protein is CASSPGLGGPYNEQFF.

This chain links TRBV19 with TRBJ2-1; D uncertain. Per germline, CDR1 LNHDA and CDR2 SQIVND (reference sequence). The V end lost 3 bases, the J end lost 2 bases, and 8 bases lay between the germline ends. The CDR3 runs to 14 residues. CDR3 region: CASSMNAAYNEQFF. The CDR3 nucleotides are TGTGCCAGTAGTATGAACGCCGCCTACAATGAGCAGTTCTTC.

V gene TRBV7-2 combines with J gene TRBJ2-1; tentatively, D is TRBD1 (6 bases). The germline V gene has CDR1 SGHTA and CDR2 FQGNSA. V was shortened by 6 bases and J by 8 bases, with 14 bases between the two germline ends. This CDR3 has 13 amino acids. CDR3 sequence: CASRWDNSDEQFF. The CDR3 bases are TGTGCCAGCAGGTGGGACAATTCGGATGAGCAGTTCTTC.

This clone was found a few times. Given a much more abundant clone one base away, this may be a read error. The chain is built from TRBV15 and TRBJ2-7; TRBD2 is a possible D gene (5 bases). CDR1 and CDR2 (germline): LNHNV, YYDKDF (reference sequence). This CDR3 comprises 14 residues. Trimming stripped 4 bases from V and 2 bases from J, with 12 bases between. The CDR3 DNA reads TGTGCCACCAGCATAGATCGGGGTCCCTACGAGCAGTACTTC. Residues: CATSIDRGPYEQYF.

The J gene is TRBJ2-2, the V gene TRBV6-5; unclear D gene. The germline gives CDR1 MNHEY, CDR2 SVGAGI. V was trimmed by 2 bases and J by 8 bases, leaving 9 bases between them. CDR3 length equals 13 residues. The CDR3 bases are TGTGCCAGCAGTTACCCTAGGATTGGGGAGCTGTTTTTT. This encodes CASSYPRIGELFF.

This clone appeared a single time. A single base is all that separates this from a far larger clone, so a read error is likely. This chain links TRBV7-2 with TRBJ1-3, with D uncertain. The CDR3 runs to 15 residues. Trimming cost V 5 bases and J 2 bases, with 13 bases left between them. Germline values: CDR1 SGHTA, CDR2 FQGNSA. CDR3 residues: CASSVDYRTGNTIYF. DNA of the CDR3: TGTGCCAGCAGCGTCGACTATCGGACTGGAAACACCATATATTTT. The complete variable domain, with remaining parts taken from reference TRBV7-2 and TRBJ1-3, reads GAGVSQSPSNKVTEKGKDVELRCDPISGHTALYWYRQSLGQGLEFLIYFQGNSAPDKSGLPSDRFSAERTGGSVSTLTIQRTQQEDSAVYLCASSVDYRTGNTIYFGEGSWLTVV.

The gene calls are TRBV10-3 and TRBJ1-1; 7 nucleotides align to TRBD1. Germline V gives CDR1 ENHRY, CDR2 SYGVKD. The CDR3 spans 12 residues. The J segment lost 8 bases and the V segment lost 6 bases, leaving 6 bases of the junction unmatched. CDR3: CAIRETGSEAFF. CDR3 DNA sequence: TGTGCCATCAGGGAGACAGGGAGCGAAGCTTTCTTT.

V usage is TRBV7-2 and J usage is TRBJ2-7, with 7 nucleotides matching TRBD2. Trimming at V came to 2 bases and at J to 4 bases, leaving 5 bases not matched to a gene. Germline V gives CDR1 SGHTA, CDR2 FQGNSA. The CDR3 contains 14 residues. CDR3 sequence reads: CASSLSAGEYEQYF. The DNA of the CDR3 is TGTGCCAGCAGCTTAAGTGCGGGAGAATACGAGCAGTACTTC.

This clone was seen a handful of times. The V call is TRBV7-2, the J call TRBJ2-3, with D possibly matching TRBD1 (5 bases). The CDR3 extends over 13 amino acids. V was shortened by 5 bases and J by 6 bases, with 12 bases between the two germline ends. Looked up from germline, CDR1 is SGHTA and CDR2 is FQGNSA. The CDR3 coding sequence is TGTGCCAGCAGCAGTCGACAGATTGATACGCAGTATTTT. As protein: CASSSRQIDTQYF.

CDR3 residues: CASSHLPGTSGEFTDTQYF. Written as DNA, the CDR3 is TGTGCCAGCAGCCATCTCCCGGGGACTAGCGGGGAATTCACAGATACGCAGTATTTT. The V call is TRBV4-2, the J call TRBJ2-3; 13 nucleotides align to TRBD2. The CDR3 is 19 amino acids. V gave up 3 bases and J gave up 2 bases; unmatched junction bases: 11. Germline loops: CDR1 LGHNA, CDR2 YNFKEQ.

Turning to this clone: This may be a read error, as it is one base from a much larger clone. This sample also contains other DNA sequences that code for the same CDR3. The CDR3 DNA follows: TGTGCCTCCCGGACAGGAAGCACAGATACGCAGTATTTT. Its translation is CASRTGSTDTQYF. This chain joins TRBV6-1 and TRBJ2-3, with 7 bases matching TRBD1. CDR3 length: 13 amino acids. CDR1 and CDR2 (germline): MNHNS, SASEGT. V lost 11 bases and J lost 0; bases outside the gene matches: 5.